This T cell receptor beta chain was documented in a study of T cell responses to AZD1222 COVID-19 vaccine (dated by TCRdb to the early 2020s). Regarding the study in general: A total of 230 to 250 trial participants underwent TCR sequencing, of whom roughly 210 received two doses of AZD1222 and 26 received two doses of the MenACWY control vaccine. Trial participants were enrolled by age into 18-55, 56-69 and 70-plus year subgroups, with roughly 160, 29 and 62 TCR-sequenced participants respectively.

The CDR3 regions of human TCRbeta chains were analyzed by immunosequencing. As for the original processing: TCRs in the repertoires were matched against a reference library of SARS-CoV-2-specific TCRs that had been generated with the MIRA antigen-specificity platform. Breadth was defined as the fraction of unique TCRs that were SARS-CoV-2-associated, and depth was defined as the fraction of total T cells that were SARS-CoV-2-associated. Using the MIRA data, each spike-specific TCR was mapped to the spike region that the TCR reacts to and placed in a CD4 or CD8 class. Log10-transformed breadth and depth values were compared by one-way ANOVA with Sidak's multiple comparisons tests. Imported from immuneACCESS, the table was reduced by TCRdb to in-frame sequences with V and J called. These copies leave out some clones; in studies compared against another copy, an unresolved V gene accounts for under half, and the cause of the remainder is not known. V and J calls and clone size follow that table, whereas D and trimming were derived from the DNA. The sample records over 70,000 clones, 60% to 85% of which are singletons. The ten largest clones add up to 25% to 30% of the sample.

The time point label of this sample denotes: about 28 days (+/-7) after the second vaccine dose. Per the publication, the treatment or condition label means: meningococcal conjugate vaccine given as trial control. The vaccinee samples were drawn from two UK trials, COV001 and COV002, one of which was a single-blind randomized controlled phase 2/3 trial testing AZD1222 (ChAdOx1 nCoV-19) in healthy adults. Trial participant PBMC samples were collected at day 0 and day 28 after the second dose for TCRbeta chain sequencing. To note about this clone: This clone's antigen is unknown. No base quality information exists; no much larger clone differs at one position.

Broader findings and caveats from the paper: Vaccine-associated CD4 TCRs spanned the whole spike protein, with dominant responses in regions 160-218 and 743-854. Epitopes outside the regions mutated in the B.1.351 and B.1.1.7 variants were reportedly recognized by nearly half of the unique spike-specific TCRs. After two AZD1222 doses, both the breadth and the depth of spike-specific TCRs were significantly higher than at day 0 and than in MenACWY recipients. Most participants were white British and females outnumbered males, and the authors suggested that clonal diversity may have been underestimated. Conclusions about previously exposed vaccinees are limited, since just 6 or 7 AZD1222 recipients were seropositive for SARS-CoV-2 at baseline. No day 14 peak-response samples were available, so repertoires were characterized only after the peak T cell response. The 56-69-year group was small, and its depth increase did not reach significance, likely because of low power.

The TCR sequence derives from an adult who received the MenACWY meningococcal vaccine as a control. The starting material was peripheral blood, obtained 28 days after the second dose of the MenACWY control vaccine.

In nucleotide form, the sequence is TGTGCCAGCAGCTCCCCAGAGGGGGAGGAAGATACGCAGTATTTT. Its translation is CASSSPEGEEDTQYF. The V and J segments used are TRBV3-1 (or the pseudogene TRBV3-2) and TRBJ2-3; the D region may be TRBD1 or TRBD2, each matching 6 bases equally. Cut back by 5 bases and 5 bases, the V and J ends lie 17 bases apart. From the germline V gene (reference sequence), CDR1 is LGHDT and CDR2 is YNNKEL. Including cysteine and phenylalanine, the CDR3 has 15 amino acids. Only the CDR3 part of the read is kept: 45 bases, read in frame from the first base.